The clone carrying this T cell receptor (beta chain) was seen only once. Its antigen remains unidentified. Being one base from a much bigger clone, this may be a read error. As the CDR3 is not closed by the conserved phenylalanine or tryptophan, this likely results from a read error. CDR1 SGHRS and CDR2 YFSETQ come from the germline V gene. The CDR3 contains 18 residues. The V and J ends lost 0 bases and 3 bases respectively, with 19 bases between them. TCRdb independently ran MiXCR on the multiplex PCR reads; one entry per CDR3 protein. The sample consists of approximately 60,000 distinct CDR3 sequences, less than 75% of them appearing once. The data originate from a study of breast tumors, draining lymph nodes, adjacent tissues. Study-wide results and limits: Luminal-like breast cancer showed significantly greater tumor-nontumor repertoire similarity than basal-like breast cancer did. Tumor repertoires ranked between lymph nodes and nontumor tissue in diversity, with V and J gene preferences.

The chain is built from TRBV5-1 and TRBJ2-1; possible D gene TRBD1, 6 bases. Sequencing was carried out using breast tumor tissue. This receptor was obtained from a female donor with breast cancer. Some clones in this sample may be carry-over from other donors' samples. DNA of the CDR3: TGCGCCAGCAGCTTGGGAGCGACAGGACACACCCTCTACAATGAGCAGTTCCTC. It is translated as CASSLGATGHTLYNEQFL.